This TCR beta chain was documented in a study of fetal regulatory T cell absence and autoimmunity. Study background: Without clinical diabetes, IPEX patients showed exocrine pancreas autoimmunity.

The repertoire was sequenced with immunoSEQ multiplex PCR; TCRdb's copy has only in-frame clones and lacks some. The table lists 95,000 to 100,000 clones, 72% of them singletons. Germline V gene sequence: CDR1 SGHRS, CDR2 YFSETQ. V was pared by 3 bases and J by 0 bases, with 7 bases of the junction left unmatched. The CDR3 loop spans 17 amino acids. The clonotype was recovered from a male donor with IPEX syndrome. The chain recombines TRBV5-1 with TRBJ2-7, with TRBD2 matching over 12 bases. Source material: pancreas tissue. CDR3 amino acids: CASSSSWTSGVSYEQYF. In nucleotides, the CDR3 is TGCGCCAGCAGCTCATCTTGGACTAGCGGGGTCTCCTACGAGCAGTACTTC.